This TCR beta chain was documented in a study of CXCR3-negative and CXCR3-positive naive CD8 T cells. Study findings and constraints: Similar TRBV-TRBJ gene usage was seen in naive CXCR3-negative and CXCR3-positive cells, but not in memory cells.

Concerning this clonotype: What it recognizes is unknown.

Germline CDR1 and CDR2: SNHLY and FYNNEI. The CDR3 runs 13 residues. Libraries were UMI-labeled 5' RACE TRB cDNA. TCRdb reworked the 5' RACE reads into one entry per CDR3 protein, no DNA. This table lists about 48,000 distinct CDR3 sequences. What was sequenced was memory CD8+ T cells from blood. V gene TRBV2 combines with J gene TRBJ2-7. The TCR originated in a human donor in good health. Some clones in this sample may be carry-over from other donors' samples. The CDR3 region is CASSESYSYEQYF. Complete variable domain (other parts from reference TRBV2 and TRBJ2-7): EPEVTQTPSHQVTQMGQEVILRCVPISNHLYFYWYRQILGQKVEFLVSFYNNEISEKSEIFDDQFSVERPDGSNFTLKIRSTKLEDSAMYFCASSESYSYEQYFGPGTRLTVT.